Listed here are 16 T cell receptor beta chains from one sample, sequenced in a study of tissue T cells after allogeneic stem cell transplantation. Described time point: mouse harvest day 14 after allogeneic transplant. Mouse grafts combined 10^7 T-cell-depleted bone marrow cells with 10^6 splenic CD5+ T cells. Sequencing was performed with immunoSEQ multiplex PCR; in TCRdb, only in-frame clones are kept and a portion is missing. The repertoire holds roughly 1,400 clones, with 40% to 50% as singletons. Sequencing input: spleen. The receptor source for this set is a female BALB/c mouse given C57BL/6 T cells with graft-versus-host disease after an allogeneic hematopoietic cell transplant.

Of note for this clone: Genes and germline are mouse. CDR3 DNA (partial): TGTGCCTGGAGTCTAAAGGGGGGCCCCGACTACACC. This encodes CAWSLKGGPDYT. The entire CDR3 reads CAWSLKGGPDYTF. The chain carries TRBV31 and TRBJ1-2, with D tentatively TRBD1 (6 bases). Sequencing ends 1 residue short of the CDR3 end; the germline J gene provides the rest. CDR3 length: 13 residues. Germline V lookup: CDR1 GKSSPN, CDR2 SITVG. V lost 0 bases and J lost 6, with 11 bases in between.

In its sample, this clone ranks as large. These gene names are mouse names. Read sequence stops 1 residue before the CDR3 end, and the germline J gene provides the missing end. The chain recombines TRBV16 with TRBJ2-7; 14 bases match TRBD2. The CDR3 spans 14 residues. V lost 8 bases, J lost 7 bases, and 7 bases stayed unmatched. The germline V gene has CDR1 SGHSA and CDR2 FRNQAP. Incomplete CDR3 DNA: TGTGCAAGCCGGGACTGGGGGGGCGCGGAGGAACAGTAC. This codes for CASRDWGGAEEQY. The entire CDR3 protein reads CASRDWGGAEEQYF.

By sample fraction, this clone is medium-sized. Here the gene names and germline are mouse. The observed sequence ends 1 residue before the CDR3 terminus, with the missing tail filled in from the germline J gene. The chain employs TRBV13-3 and TRBJ2-1; D is possibly TRBD2 (5 bases). The CDR3 has 13 residues. V was cut by 5 bases and J by 5 bases, with 11 bases left in between. The germline CDR1 and CDR2 sequences are NNHDY and SYVADS. The CDR3 region is CASSWVFHAEQFF. Incomplete CDR3 DNA: TGTGCCAGCAGCTGGGTATTCCATGCTGAGCAGTTC.

Concerning this clone: Gene names and germline match the mouse. Sequencing ends 1 residue short of the CDR3 end; the germline J gene provides the rest. This sequence joins TRBV13-1 and TRBJ2-2; the D is unclear. With 3 bases removed from V and 0 bases from J, the gap between germline ends came to 6 bases. Germline CDR1 and CDR2: NSHNY and SYGAGN. The CDR3 is made up of 14 amino acids. Incomplete CDR3 DNA: TGTGCCAGCAGTGTCACAACAAACACCGGGCAGCTCTAC. It translates to CASSVTTNTGQLY. The full CDR3 protein reads CASSVTTNTGQLYF.

In this sample, this clone turned up once. Gene names and germline refer to mouse. From the germline J gene comes the end of the CDR3, since the read stops 1 residue before it. The chain links TRBV13-3 to TRBJ2-1; unclear D gene. The CDR3 covers 13 residues. The V end was cut by 0 bases, the J end by 3 bases, with 4 bases between. Germline CDR1 reads NNHDY; CDR2 reads SYVADS. This CDR3 is CASSDESYAEQFF. The covered CDR3 bases are TGTGCCAGCAGTGATGAGAGCTATGCTGAGCAGTTC.

This clone ranks as medium-sized. Mouse germline and gene names are used. The read terminates 1 residue ahead of where the CDR3 ends, so the germline J gene completes it. The gene calls are TRBV19 and TRBJ2-7; D not resolved. The CDR3 contains 12 residues. From germline, CDR1 is FNHDT and CDR2 SITEND (reference sequence). V lost 2 bases to trimming and J lost 3 bases, with 6 bases between them. The CDR3 bases that were read are TGTGCCAGCAGTATCCGCATCTATGAACAGTAC. It encodes CASSIRIYEQY. The entire CDR3 sequence reads CASSIRIYEQYF.

This clone turned up a few times. All gene names here are mouse names. The CDR3 end lies 1 residue beyond the end of the read and is filled in from the germline J gene. The rearrangement links TRBV15 to TRBJ2-7; tentatively, D is TRBD2 (6 bases). This CDR3 is 12 amino acids long. Germline V gene lookup returns CDR1 SGHND and CDR2 FRSKSL. Trimming removed 4 bases from V and 7 bases from J, with 11 bases in between. The CDR3 spells CASSSGLREQYF. The CDR3 DNA, read in part, is TGTGCCAGCAGTTCGGGACTAAGGGAACAGTAC.

Within the sample, this clone is large (0.1 to 1%). Gene names and germline match the mouse. The read ends 1 residue shy of where the CDR3 ends; the end is completed using the germline J gene. The rearrangement uses TRBV16 and TRBJ2-7; possibly TRBD2 for D (5 bases). Germline CDR1 and CDR2: SGHSA and FRNQAP. CDR3 length: 14 amino acids. The V gene lost 0 bases and the J gene lost 1 base, with 7 bases spanning the gap. CDR3 sequence: CASSLDMGSYEQYF. CDR3 bases read: TGTGCAAGCAGCTTAGATATGGGGTCCTATGAACAGTAC.

Concerning this clone itself: These gene names are mouse names. Read coverage stops 1 residue before the CDR3 terminus; the germline J gene supplies the remainder. The chain couples TRBV4 to TRBJ1-4, with a tentative D call TRBD1 (5 bases). Germline V gene sequence: CDR1 LGHDT, CDR2 YNNKQL (reference sequence). The CDR3 spans 15 residues. The V and J ends lost 8 bases and 3 bases respectively, with 16 bases between them. CDR3 bases read: TGTGCCAGCTCTCTAAAAGGGGCGGCCAACGAAAGATTATTT. It codes for CASSLKGAANERLF. The CDR3 in its entirety is CASSLKGAANERLFF.

Of note for this clone: Gene names denote mouse genes. The CDR3 end lies 1 residue beyond the end of the read and is filled in from the germline J gene. This rearrangement joins TRBV15 to TRBJ2-7; no definite D call. Germline CDR1 SGHND, CDR2 FRSKSL. The CDR3 covers 11 residues. The V gene lost 1 base and the J gene lost 3 bases, with 1 base spanning the gap. The CDR3 is CASSLDYEQYF. The CDR3 bases that were read are TGTGCCAGCAGTTTAGACTATGAACAGTAC.

On this clone itself: Mouse gene names and germline throughout. The observed sequence ends 1 residue before the CDR3 terminus, with the missing tail filled in from the germline J gene. The chain joins TRBV12-1 to TRBJ2-7; 9 nucleotides line up with TRBD2. V was clipped by 6 bases and J by 0 bases; unmatched bases: 5. There are 14 residues in the CDR3. Per the germline V gene, CDR1 is SGHSN and CDR2 is HYEKVE. CDR3 protein: CASSSTGGSYEQYF. CDR3 DNA, as far as it was read: TGTGCCAGCAGCTCGACTGGGGGCTCCTATGAACAGTAC.

Concerning this clone: All gene names here are mouse names. The read ends 1 residue before the CDR3 terminus; that terminus is restored from the germline J gene. This chain links TRBV12-1 with TRBJ2-7, with 9 bases identical to TRBD1. The germline V gene has CDR1 SGHSN and CDR2 HYEKVE. V was pared by 1 base and J by 6 bases, with 6 bases of the junction left unmatched. The CDR3 spans 14 residues. The CDR3 DNA, read in part, is TGTGCCAGCTCTCTGGGGACAGGGATTTTTGAACAGTAC. This sequence encodes CASSLGTGIFEQY. The CDR3, in full, reads CASSLGTGIFEQYF.

The table lists this clone with a count of one. Mouse gene names apply. The missing CDR3 end, 1 residue past where the read stops, is filled in from the germline J gene. The chain employs TRBV15 and TRBJ2-2; D remains unclear. Trimming took 4 bases from V and 3 from J, leaving 9 bases between them. CDR1 and CDR2 (germline): SGHND, FRSKSL. This CDR3 is 14 amino acids long. Partial CDR3 DNA: TGTGCCAGCAGTTCCACGGGGTACACCGGGCAGCTCTAC. It encodes CASSSTGYTGQLY. Given in full, the CDR3 is CASSSTGYTGQLYF.

This clone showed up just once. A far larger clone is one nucleotide away, so this likely arose from a read error. Genes and germline are mouse. Read sequence stops 1 residue before the CDR3 end, and the germline J gene provides the missing end. This chain uses TRBV13-2 with TRBJ2-5, with 14 bases identical to TRBD2. Germline V lookup: CDR1 NNHNN, CDR2 SYGAGS (reference sequence). This CDR3 is 16 amino acids long. The part of the CDR3 DNA that was read is TGTGCCCGCGGTGGGGGACTGGGGGGGCGCGAAGACACCCAGTAC. Protein product: CARGGGLGGREDTQY. The whole CDR3 is CARGGGLGGREDTQYF.

Details on this clone: Mouse names are used for the genes. The sequence runs out 1 residue before the end of the CDR3; the remainder is reconstructed from the germline J gene. The chain carries TRBV12-1 and TRBJ1-4, with D perhaps matching TRBD1 (6 bases). This CDR3 is 14 amino acids long. The germline V and J ends were trimmed by 0 bases and 4 bases, with 8 bases remaining between them. From germline, CDR1 is SGHSN and CDR2 HYEKVE. CDR3 DNA (partial): TGTGCCAGCTCTCTCACAGGGATCAACGAAAGATTATTT. It specifies CASSLTGINERLF. In full, the CDR3 is CASSLTGINERLFF.

As concerns this clone: Gene names are the mouse ones. The read ends 1 residue early relative to the CDR3; the germline J gene fills the gap. The chain uses TRBV26 and TRBJ1-6, with 7 nucleotides matching TRBD1. TRBJ1-6 is assigned to the ORF class and has an uncertain function. The J segment lost 4 bases and the V segment lost 6 bases, leaving 3 bases of the junction unmatched. CDR1 KGHPV and CDR2 FQNQEV come from the germline V gene (reference sequence). This CDR3 has 14 amino acids. The CDR3 here is CASSRGQYNSPLYF. Incomplete CDR3 DNA: TGTGCCAGCAGCCGGGGACAGTATAATTCGCCCCTCTAC.